A selection of T cell receptor beta chains follows, all from one sample in a study of cytomegalovirus exposure and HLA in healthy donors. Clones were sequenced by immunoSEQ multiplex PCR, and TCRdb holds only the in-frame ones, with some missing. The sample yields hundreds of thousands of clones, roughly 91% seen once. Source material: PBMCs. The source is a woman aged 30 to 39 in good health and CMV-seronegative. Both conserved end residues are part of each CDR3. Each record gives: V gene, D gene, clone size, CDR3 length, J gene, CDR3 DNA, CDR3 protein. D genes are given only for firm matches. Part of the rows lack a size; the others show once, few, many or a class for expanded clones.

V gene: TRBV4-3; D gene: TRBD2; clone size: once; CDR3 length: 18; J gene: TRBJ2-1; CDR3 DNA: TGCGCCAGCAGCCAAGATTTCAAGGGACTAGCGAGCGGCAATGAGCAGTTCTTC; CDR3 protein: CASSQDFKGLASGNEQFF
V gene: TRBV15; D gene: TRBD2; clone size: -; CDR3 length: 16; J gene: TRBJ2-2; CDR3 DNA: TGTGCCACCAGCAGAGGAATAGCGGGAGGGGACGGGGAGCTGTTTTTT; CDR3 protein: CATSRGIAGGDGELFF
V gene: TRBV4-3; D gene: -; clone size: -; CDR3 length: 14; J gene: TRBJ1-2; CDR3 DNA: TGCGCCAGCAGCCGTAGCAGGGAGAACTATGGCTACACCTTC; CDR3 protein: CASSRSRENYGYTF
V gene: TRBV2; D gene: -; clone size: -; CDR3 length: 15; J gene: TRBJ2-7; CDR3 DNA: TGTGCCAGCAGTGGTTTCAGGGCCCTCGGTAACGAGCAGTACTTC; CDR3 protein: CASSGFRALGNEQYF
V gene: TRBV5-6; D gene: -; clone size: -; CDR3 length: 13; J gene: TRBJ1-1; CDR3 DNA: TGTGCCAGCAGCTTCTTCGCAGGCGCTGAAGCTTTCTTT; CDR3 protein: CASSFFAGAEAFF
V gene: TRBV11-3; D gene: TRBD2; clone size: -; CDR3 length: 17; J gene: TRBJ2-1; CDR3 DNA: TGTGCCAGCAGCGGGGAAACCGGGACTAGCGGGACTAATGAGCAGTTCTTC; CDR3 protein: CASSGETGTSGTNEQFF
V gene: TRBV27; D gene: -; clone size: -; CDR3 length: 14; J gene: TRBJ2-7; CDR3 DNA: TGTGCCAGCAGTTTATCGCGAACAGGGCTCGAGCAGTACTTC; CDR3 protein: CASSLSRTGLEQYF
V gene: TRBV4-3; D gene: -; clone size: -; CDR3 length: 15; J gene: TRBJ1-5; CDR3 DNA: TGCGCCAGCAGCCAAGACTGGCAGGGCAATCAGCCCCAGCATTTT; CDR3 protein: CASSQDWQGNQPQHF
V gene: TRBV21-1; D gene: -; clone size: -; CDR3 length: 15; J gene: TRBJ1-5; CDR3 DNA: TGTGCCAGCAGCCTCGGCGTTCACCCCAATCAGCCCCAGCATTTT; CDR3 protein: CASSLGVHPNQPQHF
V gene: TRBV7-9; D gene: -; clone size: few; CDR3 length: 13; J gene: TRBJ1-1; CDR3 DNA: TGTGCCAGCAGCTTATGGGGTAGTTCTGAAGCTTTCTTT; CDR3 protein: CASSLWGSSEAFF
V gene: TRBV4-1; D gene: TRBD2; clone size: -; CDR3 length: 15; J gene: TRBJ2-7; CDR3 DNA: TGCGCCAGCAGCCAAGGGGCACTAGCGGGCTGGGAGCAGTACTTC; CDR3 protein: CASSQGALAGWEQYF
V gene: TRBV6-1; D gene: -; clone size: -; CDR3 length: 13; J gene: TRBJ2-5; CDR3 DNA: TGTGCCAGCAGTCCCCAGAGCCAAGAGACCCAGTACTTC; CDR3 protein: CASSPQSQETQYF
V gene: TRBV7-3; D gene: -; clone size: -; CDR3 length: 14; J gene: TRBJ2-3; CDR3 DNA: TGTGCCAGCGCGACGGGCGGGGGCACAGATACGCAGTATTTT; CDR3 protein: CASATGGGTDTQYF
V gene: TRBV28; D gene: -; clone size: -; CDR3 length: 12; J gene: TRBJ1-2; CDR3 DNA: TGTGCCAGCAGTCAATGGCAGAATGGCTACACCTTC; CDR3 protein: CASSQWQNGYTF
V gene: TRBV27; D gene: -; clone size: -; CDR3 length: 16; J gene: TRBJ2-1; CDR3 DNA: TGTGCCAGCAACATCTCCCAGGCAGTCTCGTGCAATGAGCAGTTCTTC; CDR3 protein: CASNISQAVSCNEQFF
V gene: TRBV27; D gene: -; clone size: -; CDR3 length: 16; J gene: TRBJ1-2; CDR3 DNA: TGTGCCAGCAGTTTATCAGGGGGGGGCCCCTTCTATGGCTACACCTTC; CDR3 protein: CASSLSGGGPFYGYTF
V gene: TRBV6-1; D gene: -; clone size: once; CDR3 length: 15; J gene: TRBJ2-5; CDR3 DNA: TGTGCCAGCAGTGAGAGCCTACCTTTGGCAGAGACCCAGTACTTC; CDR3 protein: CASSESLPLAETQYF
V gene: TRBV6-6; D gene: TRBD2; clone size: -; CDR3 length: 16; J gene: TRBJ2-2; CDR3 DNA: TGTGCCAGCCTTCGACAGACTAGCGGGAGTTACGGGGAGCTGTTTTTT; CDR3 protein: CASLRQTSGSYGELFF
V gene: TRBV10-3; D gene: -; clone size: few; CDR3 length: 13; J gene: TRBJ2-7; CDR3 DNA: TGTGCCATCAGTGAGTCAGGAGGGCACGAGCAGTACTTC; CDR3 protein: CAISESGGHEQYF
V gene: TRBV29-1; D gene: TRBD1; clone size: -; CDR3 length: 13; J gene: TRBJ2-5; CDR3 DNA: TGCAGCGTAGAACAGGGGGCGGGAGAGACCCAGTACTTC; CDR3 protein: CSVEQGAGETQYF